The clone carrying this T cell receptor (beta chain) was detected a few times. A junction end diverges from the germline sequence, so it may reflect a read error. This sample is drawn from a study of metastatic and nonmetastatic thyroid tumors. TCRdb reanalyzed the PCR reads with MiXCR. This sample yields around 35,000 clones, of which roughly 15% are seen a single time; 5% to 7.5% belongs to the top ten. Each patient came to thyroid surgery without any prior treatment (of any kind). Per the germline V gene, CDR1 is MNHNS and CDR2 is SASEGT. The CDR3 consists of 15 residues. The rearrangement uses TRBV6-1 and TRBJ1-6, with D possibly being TRBD1 (6 bases). The TCR was taken from a male donor with papillary thyroid cancer or a benign thyroid nodule (not recorded which). Some clones in this sample may be carry-over from other donors' samples. The source material was blood. CDR3 bases: TGTGCCAGTAGGCCCGACAGGAACCCTAATTCAACCCTCCACTTT. Amino acids: CASRPDRNPNSTLHF.